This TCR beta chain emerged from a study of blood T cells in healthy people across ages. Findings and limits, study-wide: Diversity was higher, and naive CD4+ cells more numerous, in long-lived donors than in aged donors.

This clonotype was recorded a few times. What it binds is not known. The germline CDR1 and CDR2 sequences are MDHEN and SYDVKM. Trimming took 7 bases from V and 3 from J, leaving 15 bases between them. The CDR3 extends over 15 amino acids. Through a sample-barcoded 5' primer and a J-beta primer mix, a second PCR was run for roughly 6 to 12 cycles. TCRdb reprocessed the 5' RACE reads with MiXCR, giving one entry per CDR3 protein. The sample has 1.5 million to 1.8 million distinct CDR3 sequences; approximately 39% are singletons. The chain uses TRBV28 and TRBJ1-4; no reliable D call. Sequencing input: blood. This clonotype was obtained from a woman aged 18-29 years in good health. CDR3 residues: CASTDQGPSNEKLFF. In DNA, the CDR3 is TGTGCCAGCACCGACCAAGGGCCCTCTAATGAAAAACTGTTTTTT.